This TCR beta chain was captured by sequencing in a study of neoadjuvant nivolumab and ipilimumab in lung cancer. A word on this clone: What it binds is not known.

V lost 0 bases and J lost 5, with 11 bases in between. This CDR3 has 15 residues. Germline V CDR1 and CDR2: SGHTA, FQGNSA. This table comes from immunoSEQ multiplex PCR, and its TCRdb copy is limited to in-frame clones, with some not included. The sample shows about 38,000 clones, 89% of them seen only once. Findings and limits, study-wide: Higher pretherapy blood TCR richness went with higher resected-tumor richness. Pathologic regression was not significantly tied to TCR clonality.

Sequencing used peripheral blood, obtained before neoadjuvant nivolumab, alone or with ipilimumab. J is TRBJ2-1 and V is TRBV7-2; D possibly uses TRBD1 or TRBD2 (5 bases each). The origin of this receptor is an adult with non-small cell lung cancer. The CDR3 here is CASSLALLGDNEQFF. The CDR3 nucleotides are TGTGCCAGCAGCTTAGCCTTACTAGGGGACAATGAGCAGTTCTTC. Filled out from reference TRBV7-2 and TRBJ2-1, the complete variable domain reads GAGVSQSPSNKVTEKGKDVELRCDPISGHTALYWYRQSLGQGLEFLIYFQGNSAPDKSGLPSDRFSAERTGGSVSTLTIQRTQQEDSAVYLCASSLALLGDNEQFFGPGTRLTVL.